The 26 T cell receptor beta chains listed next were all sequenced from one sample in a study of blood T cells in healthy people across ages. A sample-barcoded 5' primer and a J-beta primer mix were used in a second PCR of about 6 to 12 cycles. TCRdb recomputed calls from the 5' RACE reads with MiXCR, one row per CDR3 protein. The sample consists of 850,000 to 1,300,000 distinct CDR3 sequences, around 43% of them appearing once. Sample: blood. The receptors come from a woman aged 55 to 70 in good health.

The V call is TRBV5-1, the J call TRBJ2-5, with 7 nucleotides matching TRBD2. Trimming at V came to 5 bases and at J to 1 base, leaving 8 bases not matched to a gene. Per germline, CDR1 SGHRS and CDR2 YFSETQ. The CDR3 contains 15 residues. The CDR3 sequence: CASSNGAGVQETQYF. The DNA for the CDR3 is TGCGCCAGCAGTAACGGTGCGGGGGTCCAAGAGACCCAGTACTTC.

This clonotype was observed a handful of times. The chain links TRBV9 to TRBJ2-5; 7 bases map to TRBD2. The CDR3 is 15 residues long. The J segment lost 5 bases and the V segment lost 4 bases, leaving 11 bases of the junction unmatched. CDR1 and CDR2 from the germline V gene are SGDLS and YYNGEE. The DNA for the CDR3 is TGTGCCAGCAGCCCCGGGGGAGGGGAGTTGGAGACCCAGTACTTC. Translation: CASSPGGGELETQYF.

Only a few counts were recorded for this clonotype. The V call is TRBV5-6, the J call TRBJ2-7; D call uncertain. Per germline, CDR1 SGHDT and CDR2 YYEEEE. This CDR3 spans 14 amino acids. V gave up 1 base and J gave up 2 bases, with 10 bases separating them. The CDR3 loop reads CASSLWNSPYEQYF. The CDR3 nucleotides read TGTGCCAGCAGCTTGTGGAATTCCCCCTACGAGCAGTACTTC.

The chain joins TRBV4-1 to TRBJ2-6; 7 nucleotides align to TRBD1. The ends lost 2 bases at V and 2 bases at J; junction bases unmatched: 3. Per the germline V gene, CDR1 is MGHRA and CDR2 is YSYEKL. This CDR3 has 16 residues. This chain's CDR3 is CASSQRGQAGANVLTF. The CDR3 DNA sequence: TGCGCCAGCAGCCAACGAGGACAGGCTGGGGCCAACGTCCTGACTTTC.

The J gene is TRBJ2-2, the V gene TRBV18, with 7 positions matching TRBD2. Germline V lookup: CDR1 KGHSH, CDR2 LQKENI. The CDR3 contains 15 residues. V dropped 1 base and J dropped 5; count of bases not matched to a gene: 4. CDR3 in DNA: TGTGCCAGCTCACCACAGAGACTAGCTACCGGGGAGCTGTTTTTT. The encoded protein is CASSPQRLATGELFF.

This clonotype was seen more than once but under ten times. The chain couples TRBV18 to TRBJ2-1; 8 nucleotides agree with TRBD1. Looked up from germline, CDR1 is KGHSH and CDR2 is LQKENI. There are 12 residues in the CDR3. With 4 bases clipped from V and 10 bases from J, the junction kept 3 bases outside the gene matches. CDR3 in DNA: TGTGCCAGCTCACGGCCAGGGGGCGAGCAGTTCTTC. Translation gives CASSRPGGEQFF. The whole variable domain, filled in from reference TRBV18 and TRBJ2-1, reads NAGVMQNPRHLVRRRGQEARLRCSPMKGHSHVYWYRQLPEEGLKFMVYLQKENIIDESGMPKERFSAEFPKEGPSILRIQQVVRGDSAAYFCASSRPGGEQFFGPGTRLTVL.

The CDR3 region has the DNA TGCAGTGCTAGATCGTCTAGCACAGATACGCAGTATTTT. This sequence encodes CSARSSSTDTQYF. The chain has TRBV20-1 and TRBJ2-3; D not resolved. This CDR3 is built from 13 residues. Germline loops: CDR1 DFQATT, CDR2 SNEGSKA (reference sequence). V dropped 2 bases and J dropped 0 bases, with 6 bases sitting between them.

CDR3 residues: CSATRSGAGGDQPQHF. The CDR3 nucleotides are TGCAGTGCTACCCGGTCTGGGGCAGGGGGCGATCAGCCCCAGCATTTT. The V and J genes are TRBV20-1 and TRBJ1-5, with 8 positions matching TRBD1. Germline V gene sequence: CDR1 DFQATT, CDR2 SNEGSKA (reference sequence). Trimming removed 4 bases from V and 5 bases from J; junction bases left unmatched: 13. The CDR3 has 16 residues.

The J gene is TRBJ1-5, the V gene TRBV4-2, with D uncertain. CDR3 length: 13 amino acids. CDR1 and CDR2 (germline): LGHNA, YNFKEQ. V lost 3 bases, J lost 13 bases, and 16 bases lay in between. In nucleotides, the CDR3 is TGTGCCAGCAGCCATAATCAGGATCGGCCTCAGCATTTT. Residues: CASSHNQDRPQHF.

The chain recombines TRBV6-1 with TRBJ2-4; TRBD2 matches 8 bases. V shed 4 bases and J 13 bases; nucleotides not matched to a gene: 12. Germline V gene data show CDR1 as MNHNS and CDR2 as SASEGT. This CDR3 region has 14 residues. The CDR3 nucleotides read TGTGCCAGCAGTGCACTTACGGGGGGGTTCGGGCAGTACTTC. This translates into CASSALTGGFGQYF.

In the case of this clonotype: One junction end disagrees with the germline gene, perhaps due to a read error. As DNA, the CDR3 is TGTGCCAGCAGTAGACAGAACTCCCACGAGCAGTACTTC. Translated: CASSRQNSHEQYF. The rearrangement joins TRBV27 to TRBJ2-7; D possibly corresponds to TRBD1 (5 bases). The CDR3 runs 13 residues. Germline V gives CDR1 MNHEY, CDR2 SMNVEV (reference sequence).

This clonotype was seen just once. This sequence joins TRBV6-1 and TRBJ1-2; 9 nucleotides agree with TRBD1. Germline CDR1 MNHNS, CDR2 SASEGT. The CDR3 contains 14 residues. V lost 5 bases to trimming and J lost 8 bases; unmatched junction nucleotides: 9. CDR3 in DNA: TGTGCCAGCAGTTATCCCGGGACAGGGACGGGCTACACCTTC. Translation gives CASSYPGTGTGYTF.

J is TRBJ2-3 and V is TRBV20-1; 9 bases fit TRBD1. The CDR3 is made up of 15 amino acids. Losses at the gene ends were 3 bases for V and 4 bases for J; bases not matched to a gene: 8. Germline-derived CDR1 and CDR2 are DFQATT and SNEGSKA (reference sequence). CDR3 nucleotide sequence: TGCAGTGCTAGCCCCCGGGACAGGGAGCCAGATACGCAGTATTTT. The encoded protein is CSASPRDREPDTQYF.

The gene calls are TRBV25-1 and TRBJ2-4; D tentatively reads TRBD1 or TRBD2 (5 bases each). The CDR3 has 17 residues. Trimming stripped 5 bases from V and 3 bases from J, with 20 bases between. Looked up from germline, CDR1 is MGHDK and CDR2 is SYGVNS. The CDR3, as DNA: TGTGCCAGCAGTCCAGCAGGAGGCAGGGATTTCAAAAACATTCAGTACTTC. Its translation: CASSPAGGRDFKNIQYF.

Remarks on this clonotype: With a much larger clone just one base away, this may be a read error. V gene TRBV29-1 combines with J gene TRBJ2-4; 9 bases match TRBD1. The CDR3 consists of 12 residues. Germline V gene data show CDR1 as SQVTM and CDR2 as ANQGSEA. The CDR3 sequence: CSVEGQGYEQCF. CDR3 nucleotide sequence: TGCAGCGTTGAGGGACAGGGCTACGAGCAGTGCTTC.

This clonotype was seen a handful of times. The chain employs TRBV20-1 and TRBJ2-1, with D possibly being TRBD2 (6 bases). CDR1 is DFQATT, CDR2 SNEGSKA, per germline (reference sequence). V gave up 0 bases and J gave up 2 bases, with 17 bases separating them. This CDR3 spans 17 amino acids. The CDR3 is CSAREGGTGRAYNEQFF. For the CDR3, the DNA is TGCAGTGCTAGAGAGGGGGGAACAGGCAGAGCCTACAATGAGCAGTTCTTC.

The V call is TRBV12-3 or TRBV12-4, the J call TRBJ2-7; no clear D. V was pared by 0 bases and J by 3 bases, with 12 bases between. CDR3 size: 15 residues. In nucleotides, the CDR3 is TGTGCCAGCAGTTTAGCAGCTGGGGTGGGCTACGAGCAGTACTTC. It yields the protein CASSLAAGVGYEQYF.

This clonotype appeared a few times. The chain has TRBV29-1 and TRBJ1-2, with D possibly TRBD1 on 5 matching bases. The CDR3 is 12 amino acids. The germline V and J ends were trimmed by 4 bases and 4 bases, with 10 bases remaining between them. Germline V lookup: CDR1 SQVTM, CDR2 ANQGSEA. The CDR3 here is CSVVGRSYGYTF. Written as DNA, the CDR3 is TGCAGCGTTGTGGGACGGTCCTATGGCTACACCTTC.

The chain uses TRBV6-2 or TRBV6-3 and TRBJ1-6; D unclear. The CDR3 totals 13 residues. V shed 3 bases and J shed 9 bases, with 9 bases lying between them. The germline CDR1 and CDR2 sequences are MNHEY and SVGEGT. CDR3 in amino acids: CASSYSTGSPLHF. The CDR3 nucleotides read TGTGCCAGCAGTTATTCGACGGGTTCACCCCTCCACTTT.

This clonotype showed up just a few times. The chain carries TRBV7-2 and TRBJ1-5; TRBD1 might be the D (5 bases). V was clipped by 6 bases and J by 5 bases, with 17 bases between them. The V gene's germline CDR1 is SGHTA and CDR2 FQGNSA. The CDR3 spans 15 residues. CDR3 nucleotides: TGTGCCAGCAGTCGGGACTCGGGGGGGGATCAGCCCCAGCATTTT. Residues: CASSRDSGGDQPQHF.

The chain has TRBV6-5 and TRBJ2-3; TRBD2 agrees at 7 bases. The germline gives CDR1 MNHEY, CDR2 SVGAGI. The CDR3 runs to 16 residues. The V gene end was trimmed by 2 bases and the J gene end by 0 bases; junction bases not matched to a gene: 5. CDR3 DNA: TGTGCCAGCAGTTACCCACGTAGCGGGAGCACAGATACGCAGTATTTT. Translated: CASSYPRSGSTDTQYF.

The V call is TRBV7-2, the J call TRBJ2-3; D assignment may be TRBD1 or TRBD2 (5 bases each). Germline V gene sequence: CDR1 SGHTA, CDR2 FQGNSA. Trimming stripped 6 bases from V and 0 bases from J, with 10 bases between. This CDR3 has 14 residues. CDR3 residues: CASRMGPSTDTQYF. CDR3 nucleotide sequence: TGTGCCAGCAGGATGGGACCTAGCACAGATACGCAGTATTTT.

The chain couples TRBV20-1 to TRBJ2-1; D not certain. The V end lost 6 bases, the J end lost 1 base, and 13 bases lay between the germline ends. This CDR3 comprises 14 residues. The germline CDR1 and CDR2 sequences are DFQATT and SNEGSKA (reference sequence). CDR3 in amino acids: CSAPQEGSYNEQFF. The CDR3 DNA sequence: TGCAGTGCACCTCAGGAAGGGTCCTACAATGAGCAGTTCTTC.

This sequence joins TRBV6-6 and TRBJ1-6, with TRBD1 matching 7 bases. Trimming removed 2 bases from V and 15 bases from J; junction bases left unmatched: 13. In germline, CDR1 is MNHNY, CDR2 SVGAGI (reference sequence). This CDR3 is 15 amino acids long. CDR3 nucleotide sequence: TGTGCCAGCAGTTACCCCGCGGAGGGGGCTGATCTCCTCCACTTT. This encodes CASSYPAEGADLLHF.

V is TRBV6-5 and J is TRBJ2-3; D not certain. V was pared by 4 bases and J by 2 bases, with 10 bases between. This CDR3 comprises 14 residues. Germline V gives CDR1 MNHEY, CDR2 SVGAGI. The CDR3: CASSFTDTTDTQYF. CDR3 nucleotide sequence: TGTGCCAGCAGTTTCACCGATACCACAGATACGCAGTATTTT.

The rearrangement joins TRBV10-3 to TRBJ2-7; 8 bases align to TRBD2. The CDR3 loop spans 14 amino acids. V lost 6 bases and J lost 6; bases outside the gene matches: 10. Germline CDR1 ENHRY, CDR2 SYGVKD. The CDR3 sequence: CAIRFSGNMSEQYF. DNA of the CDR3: TGTGCCATCAGATTTAGCGGGAATATGAGCGAGCAGTACTTC.